The 14 T cell receptor beta chains below come from one sample, sequenced in a study of early T cells in non-severe SARS-CoV-2 infection. TCRdb reprocessed the 5' RACE reads via MiXCR and lists one record per CDR3 protein. The repertoire includes 15,000 to 20,000 distinct CDR3 sequences, 5.9% of them detected once, and about 6% sits in the top ten. The sample comprised whole blood. The receptors here all came from an adult who was a healthcare worker with PCR-confirmed SARS-CoV-2 infection or an uninfected control (not recorded which).

This clonotype appeared once. This could be a read error, since a much larger clone is one nucleotide away. J is TRBJ2-2 and V is TRBV7-9, with a possible D match to TRBD2 (5 bases). Germline V gene lookup returns CDR1 SEHNR and CDR2 FQNEAQ (reference sequence). This CDR3 has 15 amino acids. The CDR3 DNA is TGTGCCAGCAGCACAGACTTTCTGGGTACCGGGAAGCTGTTTTTT. Its protein is CASSTDFLGTGKLFF.

The gene calls are TRBV12-3 or TRBV12-4 and TRBJ2-2; D perhaps matches TRBD2 (6 bases). The length of the CDR3 is 16 residues. Trimming left V 6 bases short and J 5 bases short, with 19 bases between. The CDR3 sequence is CASSRGPGRNTGELFF. CDR3 nucleotide sequence: TGTGCCAGCAGCCGGGGCCCAGGGAGGAATACCGGGGAGCTGTTTTTT.

This clonotype was observed many times. J is TRBJ1-4 and V is TRBV2; D might be TRBD1 (5 bases). Deletions cut 8 bases from V and 0 bases from J, with 7 bases between. Germline V CDR1 and CDR2: SNHLY, FYNNEI. The CDR3 length is 13 residues. The CDR3 sequence is CASGAATNEKLFF. The CDR3 coding sequence is TGTGCCAGCGGGGCAGCAACTAATGAAAAACTGTTTTTT.

At least ten counts were recorded for this clonotype. CDR3: CASSPWVFRIYEQYF. The CDR3 nucleotides read TGTGCCAGCAGTCCCTGGGTCTTCCGGATCTACGAGCAGTACTTC. This rearrangement joins TRBV28 to TRBJ2-7; D is unresolved. This CDR3 is built from 15 residues. V was cut by 5 bases and J by 3 bases, with 17 bases left in between. CDR1 is MDHEN, CDR2 SYDVKM, per germline.

This clonotype was picked up many times. One junction end disagrees with the germline gene, perhaps due to a read error. This chain uses TRBV7-3 with TRBJ1-1; weak D call: TRBD1 (5 bases). The CDR3 sequence is 14 residues long. In germline, CDR1 is SGHTA, CDR2 FQGTGA. The DNA for the CDR3 is TGTGCCAGCAGTTCAGGGTTGGGGAACACTGAAGTTTTCTTT. This gives the protein CASSSGLGNTEVFF.

This clonotype is categorized as medium-sized. The chain carries TRBV12-3 or TRBV12-4 and TRBJ2-7; D may be TRBD1 (6 bases). The CDR3 contains 13 residues. Trimming took off 6 bases at V and 3 bases at J, with 12 bases between the two ends. Here the CDR3 reads CASSPGTIYEQYF. The CDR3, as DNA: TGTGCCAGCAGCCCCGGGACAATCTACGAGCAGTACTTC.

The rearrangement uses TRBV28 and TRBJ2-1, with a weak D call TRBD1 (5 bases). V lost 5 bases and J lost 6, with 8 bases in between. The CDR3 is 12 amino acids. Germline V gives CDR1 MDHEN, CDR2 SYDVKM. The CDR3 spells CASSQTVNEQFF. The CDR3 region has the DNA TGTGCCAGCAGTCAGACAGTCAATGAGCAGTTCTTC.

This clonotype was observed at least ten times. CDR3 in amino acids: CASSSSSGRTDTQYF. The CDR3 DNA sequence: TGTGCCAGCAGTTCCTCTAGCGGGAGGACAGATACGCAGTATTTT. The chain joins TRBV28 to TRBJ2-3; TRBD2 aligns across 11 bases. The V segment lost 4 bases and the J segment 3 bases; nucleotides outside the gene matches: 3. Germline loops: CDR1 MDHEN, CDR2 SYDVKM. The CDR3 consists of 15 residues.

The table lists this clonotype with many counts. J is TRBJ2-6 and V is TRBV7-8; D remains ambiguous. Germline lookup yields CDR1 SGHVS and CDR2 FQNEAQ. Trimming left V 0 bases short and J 12 bases short, with 6 bases between. The CDR3 covers 12 residues. In DNA, the CDR3 is TGTGCCAGCAGCTTAGCTGGAAGCGTCCTGACTTTC. Protein product: CASSLAGSVLTF.

A few counts support this clonotype. The V and J genes are TRBV20-1 and TRBJ2-7; 8 bases align to TRBD2. The junction had 9 bases not matched to a gene; V was cut back by 5 bases and J by 0 bases. The CDR3 contains 15 residues. Germline assignment: CDR1 DFQATT and CDR2 SNEGSKA (reference sequence). The CDR3 DNA follows: TGCAGTGCTTATCATAGCGGGGTAAGCTCCTACGAGCAGTACTTC. Translating it yields CSAYHSGVSSYEQYF.

This clonotype was picked up many times. J is TRBJ2-1 and V is TRBV29-1; D is unresolved. The CDR3 is 13 amino acids. V was cut by 3 bases and J by 0 bases, with 6 bases left in between. Germline V gives CDR1 SQVTM, CDR2 ANQGSEA. DNA of the CDR3: TGCAGCGTTGAGCGGAGCTCCTACAATGAGCAGTTCTTC. Translated, it gives CSVERSSYNEQFF.

The chain couples TRBV11-2 to TRBJ2-5, with 10 bases aligning to TRBD2. This CDR3 contains 17 residues. The germline V gene encodes CDR1 SGHAT and CDR2 FQNNGV. The junction had 14 bases not matched to a gene; V was cut back by 5 bases and J by 5 bases. The CDR3, as DNA: TGTGCCAGCAGCCTCGGGGACAGGACTAGCGGCTTGGAGACCCAGTACTTC. It translates to CASSLGDRTSGLETQYF.

There are many counts of this clonotype. The chain combines TRBV20-1 with TRBJ1-6; D uncertain. The CDR3 has 12 amino acids. The V end lost 7 bases, the J end lost 15 bases, and 19 bases lay between the germline ends. The germline gives CDR1 DFQATT, CDR2 SNEGSKA (reference sequence). Here the CDR3 reads CSVVRLPGDLHF. In DNA, the CDR3 is TGCAGTGTGGTGAGACTGCCCGGGGACCTCCACTTT.

Comment on this clonotype: Being one base from a much bigger clone, this may be a read error. This chain connects TRBV10-1 to TRBJ2-7, with a possible D match to TRBD2 (5 bases). The CDR3 totals 11 residues. Germline CDR1 WNHNN, CDR2 SYGVQD (reference sequence). The CDR3 DNA is TGCGTCCGCCCGGGAATTTACGAGCAGTACTTC. Amino acid sequence: CVRPGIYEQYF.